This T cell receptor (beta chain) derives from a study of glioma-infiltrating T cells. Notes on the study in general: Gliomas, especially low-grade, showed above-expected tissue-blood divergence; non-neoplastic patients showed below. Only very few CDR3 sequences appeared in both tissue and blood.

The junction had 4 bases not matched to a gene; V was cut back by 6 bases and J by 2 bases. The CDR3 runs to 14 residues. TCR alpha and beta CDR3 regions were amplified from RNA using iRepertoire nested multiplex PCR. Input was 100-400 ng of tissue mRNA or PBMC total RNA. TCRdb re-derived calls from the multiplex PCR reads in MiXCR, one entry per CDR3 protein. The sample has 93,000 or so distinct CDR3 sequences; around 30% are singletons. As for this clonotype: Its target is unknown.

The source material was glioma tissue, nonneoplastic brain tissue, or PBMCs (not recorded which). The rearrangement links TRBV12-3 or TRBV12-4 to TRBJ2-7; TRBD1 aligns across 10 bases. This receptor was identified in a human donor with low-grade glioma or glioblastoma, undergoing nonglioma brain surgery, or in good health (not recorded which). The CDR3, as DNA: TGTGCCAGCAGGCAGACAGGGGGCCCCTACGAGCAGTACTTC. Residues: CASRQTGGPYEQYF.